These 18 T cell receptor beta chains originate from one sample sequenced in a study of lymphopenia after photon versus proton radiotherapy (dated by TCRdb to between 2018 and 2021). Receptors were amplified or captured by the immunoSEQ multiplex PCR assay. TCRdb carries this immuneACCESS record with in-frame sequences only. Its versions omit some clonotypes, under half of them owing to an unresolved V gene in the studies checked, with the rest unexplained. The sample profile shows approximately 40,000 clones; roughly 86% of them were found once. The ten largest account for about 9.3% of the sample. The source was peripheral blood, collected from a patient treated with proton-based radiotherapy. Receptor source: a woman aged 70-85 years with pancreatic cancer. Some clones in this sample may be carry-over from other donors' samples.

The chain joins TRBV4-1 to TRBJ1-1, with unresolved D. This CDR3 comprises 15 residues. CDR1 is MGHRA and CDR2 is YSYEKL in the germline V gene. Deletions cut 1 base from V and 5 bases from J, with 14 bases between. The CDR3 loop is CASSQAFRGRTEAFF. CDR3 nucleotide sequence: TGCGCCAGCAGCCAAGCTTTTCGAGGGCGGACTGAAGCTTTCTTT.

The gene calls are TRBV15 and TRBJ2-2; TRBD1 matches at 9 bases. The CDR3 sequence is 14 residues long. Looked up from germline, CDR1 is LNHNV and CDR2 is YYDKDF (reference sequence). V was clipped by 6 bases and J by 3 bases; unmatched bases: 2. CDR3 protein: CATRQGAYTGELFF. CDR3 sequence (DNA): TGTGCCACCAGACAGGGGGCGTACACCGGGGAGCTGTTTTTT.

The gene calls are TRBV27 and TRBJ1-1; TRBD1 matches 9 bases. The CDR3 spans 15 residues. Germline lookup yields CDR1 MNHEY and CDR2 SMNVEV (reference sequence). With V trimmed by 1 base and J by 4 bases, 4 bases remained unmatched. CDR3 DNA sequence: TGTGCCAGCAGTTTATTAGGACAGGGGAGCACTGAAGCTTTCTTT. Residues: CASSLLGQGSTEAFF.

J is TRBJ2-3 and V is TRBV5-4; a weak D match, TRBD2 (6 bases). V gave up 0 bases and J gave up 6 bases, with 17 bases separating them. Germline CDR1 is SGHNT and CDR2 is YYREEE (reference sequence). The CDR3 has 16 amino acids. CDR3 region: CASSLGLGLDGDTQYF. For the CDR3, the DNA is TGTGCCAGCAGCTTGGGGTTGGGACTGGATGGGGATACGCAGTATTTT. Full variable domain (rest looked up from reference TRBV5-4 and TRBJ2-3): ETGVTQSPTHLIKTRGQQVTLRCSSQSGHNTVSWYQQALGQGPQFIFQYYREEENGRGNFPPRFSGLQFPNYSSELNVNALELDDSALYLCASSLGLGLDGDTQYFGPGTRLTVL.

V and J are TRBV28 and TRBJ2-2; 7 nucleotides line up with TRBD2. Germline V gene sequence: CDR1 MDHEN, CDR2 SYDVKM. J lost 4 bases, V lost 3 bases, and 8 bases had no gene match. The CDR3 has 16 residues. DNA of the CDR3: TGTGCCAGCAGTTTGTATCAGGGCGGGGGCACCGGGGAGCTGTTTTTT. Its translation: CASSLYQGGGTGELFF.

For the CDR3, the DNA is TGTGCCAGCAGCAACCTAGCGGGGGGGAACACCGGGGAGCTGTTTTTT. Translation gives CASSNLAGGNTGELFF. The chain employs TRBV28 and TRBJ2-2; TRBD2 agrees at 11 bases. In germline, CDR1 is MDHEN, CDR2 SYDVKM. CDR3 length: 16 residues. J lost 1 base, V lost 6 bases, and 4 bases had no gene match. Full variable domain (missing parts from reference TRBV28 and TRBJ2-2): DVKVTQSSRYLVKRTGEKVFLECVQDMDHENMFWYRQDPGLGLRLIYFSYDVKMKEKGDIPEGYSVSREKKERFSLILESASTNQTSMYLCASSNLAGGNTGELFFGEGSRLTVL.

In its sample, this clone was seen once. At one boundary the junction diverges from the germline segment, which might be a read error. This chain connects TRBV7-7 to TRBJ2-1; 7 bases fit TRBD1. CDR1 is SSHAT, CDR2 FNYEAQ, per germline (reference sequence). This CDR3 spans 13 amino acids. CDR3 region: CASSRDRDNEQFF. CDR3 DNA: TGTGCTAGCAGCCGTGACAGGGACAATGAGCAGTTCTTC.

The chain employs TRBV5-6 and TRBJ1-2, with 11 bases aligning to TRBD1. CDR1 is SGHDT, CDR2 YYEEEE, per germline. After removal of 5 bases from V and 6 bases from J, the junction contained 18 bases not matched to a gene. The CDR3 totals 18 residues. This chain's CDR3 is CASSIYWLGQGASDGYTF. The CDR3 DNA sequence: TGTGCCAGCAGTATTTATTGGCTAGGACAGGGGGCATCCGATGGCTACACCTTC.

This clone was counted once. The chain couples TRBV10-2 to TRBJ2-7, with 9 nucleotides matching TRBD2. J lost 3 bases, V lost 7 bases, and 7 bases had no gene match. Germline V gene data show CDR1 as WSHSY and CDR2 as SAAADI. The CDR3 length is 14 residues. The CDR3 is CASIQAGGFYEQYF. The CDR3 nucleotides read TGCGCCAGCATTCAAGCGGGAGGATTCTACGAGCAGTACTTC.

This rearrangement joins TRBV4-1 to TRBJ2-6; no clear D gene. Deletions cut 0 bases from V and 0 bases from J, with 15 bases between. The CDR3 totals 19 residues. Germline CDR1 is MGHRA and CDR2 is YSYEKL. The CDR3 nucleotides read TGCGCCAGCAGCCAAGATCTGAGGATCCGCAGCTCTGGGGCCAACGTCCTGACTTTC. Translating it yields CASSQDLRIRSSGANVLTF.

The V call is TRBV19, the J call TRBJ2-3; TRBD1 is a possible D gene (6 bases). The CDR3 extends over 13 amino acids. V was trimmed by 8 bases and J by 5 bases, leaving 14 bases between them. CDR1 and CDR2 (germline): LNHDA, SQIVND (reference sequence). DNA of the CDR3: TGTGCCAGTGCGGAGCAGGGGATAGATACGCAGTATTTT. Its protein product is CASAEQGIDTQYF.

CDR3 sequence: CASSGRDGSSYEQYF. The CDR3 DNA follows: TGTGCCAGCAGTGGCCGGGACGGTAGCTCCTACGAGCAGTACTTC. The rearrangement uses TRBV28 and TRBJ2-7; D possibly matches TRBD1 or TRBD2 (5 bases each). The CDR3 totals 15 residues. Trimming took off 5 bases at V and 0 bases at J, with 14 bases between the two ends. The germline V gene has CDR1 MDHEN and CDR2 SYDVKM.

The chain uses TRBV29-1 and TRBJ2-3; no clear D gene. Germline V CDR1 and CDR2: SQVTM, ANQGSEA. The CDR3 runs to 12 residues. V was cut by 1 base and J by 0 bases, with 2 bases left in between. CDR3 loop: CSVEGSTDTQYF. CDR3 nucleotide sequence: TGCAGCGTTGAAGGCAGCACAGATACGCAGTATTTT.

The chain uses TRBV7-9 and TRBJ2-2; the D gene could be TRBD1 or TRBD2 (6 bases each). Germline values: CDR1 SEHNR, CDR2 FQNEAQ (reference sequence). The CDR3 loop spans 15 amino acids. Deletions cut 5 bases from V and 5 bases from J, with 15 bases between. The CDR3 DNA follows: TGTGCCAGCAGCCCCCGAGGGGGGCTGACCGGGGAGCTGTTTTTT. Amino acids: CASSPRGGLTGELFF.

The chain couples TRBV29-1 to TRBJ1-1; D unclear. Germline CDR1 and CDR2: SQVTM and ANQGSEA. V was trimmed by 4 bases and J by 5 bases, leaving 17 bases between them. The CDR3 runs 14 residues. For the CDR3, the DNA is TGCAGCGTTGTACCAACCGGGCTTTGGACTGAAGCTTTCTTT. The encoded protein is CSVVPTGLWTEAFF. Full variable domain (remainder filled in from reference TRBV29-1 and TRBJ1-1): SAVISQKPSRDICQRGTSLTIQCQVDSQVTMMFWYRQQPGQSLTLIATANQGSEATYESGFVIDKFPISRPNLTFSTLTVSNMSPEDSSIYLCSVVPTGLWTEAFFGQGTRLTVV.

Turning to this clone: One end of the junction varies from germline; a read error may be responsible. CDR3 protein: CASSPGAGGLYEQYF. The CDR3 DNA is TGTGCTAGCAGCCCAGGAGCGGGAGGACTCTACGAGCAGTACTTC. V usage is TRBV7-7 and J usage is TRBJ2-7; TRBD2 aligns across 9 bases. CDR1 and CDR2 from the germline V gene are SSHAT and FNYEAQ (reference sequence). CDR3 length: 15 residues.

This clone was seen a single time. The J gene is TRBJ1-5, the V gene TRBV19, with 7 bases fitting TRBD1. The CDR3 spans 15 residues. CDR1 is LNHDA, CDR2 SQIVND, per germline (reference sequence). Trimming cost V 6 bases and J 3 bases; bases outside gene matches: 8. CDR3 sequence (DNA): TGTGCCAGTAGAGCGGGACAGAGGGCCAATCAGCCCCAGCATTTT. Its protein product is CASRAGQRANQPQHF.

Notes on this clone: Additional DNA sequences in this sample encode the identical CDR3. The chain links TRBV5-4 to TRBJ2-4; the D gene is possibly TRBD2 (6 bases). The length of the CDR3 is 16 residues. Trimming cost V 0 bases and J 0 bases, with 10 bases left between them. CDR1 SGHNT and CDR2 YYREEE come from the germline V gene (reference sequence). CDR3: CASSLGGDLAKNIQYF. In nucleotides, the CDR3 is TGTGCCAGCAGCTTGGGGGGGGATTTAGCCAAAAACATTCAGTACTTC.